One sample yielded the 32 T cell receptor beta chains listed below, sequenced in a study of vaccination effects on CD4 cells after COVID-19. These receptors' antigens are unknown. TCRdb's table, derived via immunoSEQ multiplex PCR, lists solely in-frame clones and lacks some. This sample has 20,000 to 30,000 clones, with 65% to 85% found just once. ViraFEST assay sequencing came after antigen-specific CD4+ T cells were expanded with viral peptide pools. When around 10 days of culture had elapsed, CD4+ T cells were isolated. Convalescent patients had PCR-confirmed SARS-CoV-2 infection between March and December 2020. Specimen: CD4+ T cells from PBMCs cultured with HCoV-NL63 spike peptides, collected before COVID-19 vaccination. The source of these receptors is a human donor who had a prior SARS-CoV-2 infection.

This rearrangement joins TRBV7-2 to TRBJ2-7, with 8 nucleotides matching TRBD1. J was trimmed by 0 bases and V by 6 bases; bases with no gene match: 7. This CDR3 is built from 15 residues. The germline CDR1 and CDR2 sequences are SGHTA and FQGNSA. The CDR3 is CASSYTGQGSYEQYF. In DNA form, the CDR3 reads TGTGCCAGCAGTTATACAGGACAGGGCTCCTACGAGCAGTACTTC.

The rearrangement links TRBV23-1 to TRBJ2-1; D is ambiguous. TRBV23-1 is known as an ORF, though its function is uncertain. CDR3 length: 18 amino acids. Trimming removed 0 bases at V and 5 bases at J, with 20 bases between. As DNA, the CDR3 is TGCGCCAGCAGTCAATCTAGGGTCAACGTTGGGCCACACAATGAGCAGTTCTTC. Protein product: CASSQSRVNVGPHNEQFF.

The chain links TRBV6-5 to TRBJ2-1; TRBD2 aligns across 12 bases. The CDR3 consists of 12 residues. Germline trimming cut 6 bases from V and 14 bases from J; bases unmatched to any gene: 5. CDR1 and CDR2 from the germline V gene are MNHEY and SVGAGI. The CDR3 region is CASRVTSGSEFF. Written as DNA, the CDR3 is TGTGCCAGCAGGGTGACTAGCGGGAGCGAGTTCTTC.

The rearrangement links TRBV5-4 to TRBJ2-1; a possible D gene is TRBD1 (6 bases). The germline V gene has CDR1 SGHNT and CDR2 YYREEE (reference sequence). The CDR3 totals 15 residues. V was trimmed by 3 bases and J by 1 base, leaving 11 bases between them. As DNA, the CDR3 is TGTGCCAGCAGCTCACAGGGTTTGTCCTACAATGAGCAGTTCTTC. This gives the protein CASSSQGLSYNEQFF. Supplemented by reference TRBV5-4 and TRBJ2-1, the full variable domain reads ETGVTQSPTHLIKTRGQQVTLRCSSQSGHNTVSWYQQALGQGPQFIFQYYREEENGRGNFPPRFSGLQFPNYSSELNVNALELDDSALYLCASSSQGLSYNEQFFGPGTRLTVL.

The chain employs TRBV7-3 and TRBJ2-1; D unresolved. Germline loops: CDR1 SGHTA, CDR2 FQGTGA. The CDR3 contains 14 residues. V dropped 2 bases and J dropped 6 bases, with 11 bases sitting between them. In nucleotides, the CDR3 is TGTGCCAGCAGCTTATCCTATCCAGCCAATGAGCAGTTCTTC. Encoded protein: CASSLSYPANEQFF.

Here the CDR3 DNA reads TGTGCCAGCAGCGCAACAGGGGGTGACACTGAAGCTTTCTTT. Protein: CASSATGGDTEAFF. The rearrangement joins TRBV7-3 to TRBJ1-1, with 8 bases identical to TRBD1. J gave up 3 bases and V 5 bases, and 5 bases lay outside the gene matches. The germline V gene has CDR1 SGHTA and CDR2 FQGTGA. CDR3 length: 14 amino acids. The full variable domain, its missing parts supplied by reference TRBV7-3 and TRBJ1-1, is GAGVSQTPSNKVTEKGKYVELRCDPISGHTALYWYRQSLGQGPEFLIYFQGTGAADDSGLPNDRFFAVRPEGSVSTLKIQRTERGDSAVYLCASSATGGDTEAFFGQGTRLTVV.

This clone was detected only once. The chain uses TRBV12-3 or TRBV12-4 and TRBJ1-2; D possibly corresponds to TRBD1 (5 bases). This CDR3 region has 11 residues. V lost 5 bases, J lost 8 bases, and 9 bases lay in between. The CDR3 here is CASSLGDGYTF. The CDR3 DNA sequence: TGTGCCAGCAGTCTAGGGGACGGCTACACCTTC.

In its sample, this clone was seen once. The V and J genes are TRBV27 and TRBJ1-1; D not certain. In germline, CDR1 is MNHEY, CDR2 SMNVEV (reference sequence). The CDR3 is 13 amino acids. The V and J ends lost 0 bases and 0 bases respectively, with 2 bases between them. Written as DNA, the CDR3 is TGTGCCAGCAGTTTATCAGTGAACACTGAAGCTTTCTTT. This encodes CASSLSVNTEAFF.

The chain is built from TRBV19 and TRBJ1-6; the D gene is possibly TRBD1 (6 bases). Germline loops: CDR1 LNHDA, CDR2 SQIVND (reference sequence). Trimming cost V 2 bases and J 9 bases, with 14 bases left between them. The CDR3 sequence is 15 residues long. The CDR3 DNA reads TGTGCCAGTAGTATACTCACAGGGTCCGGTTCACCCCTCCACTTT. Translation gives CASSILTGSGSPLHF.

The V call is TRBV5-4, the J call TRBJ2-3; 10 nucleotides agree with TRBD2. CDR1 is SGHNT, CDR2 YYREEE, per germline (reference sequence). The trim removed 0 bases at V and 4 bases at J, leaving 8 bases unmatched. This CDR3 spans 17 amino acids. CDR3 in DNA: TGTGCCAGCAGCTTGGGAGGTAGCGGGAGGTCCCCAGATACGCAGTATTTT. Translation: CASSLGGSGRSPDTQYF.

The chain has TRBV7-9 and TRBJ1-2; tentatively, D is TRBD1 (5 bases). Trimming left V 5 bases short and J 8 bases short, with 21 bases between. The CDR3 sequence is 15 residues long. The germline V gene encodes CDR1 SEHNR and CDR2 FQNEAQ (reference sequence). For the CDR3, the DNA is TGTGCCAGCAGCCCTAAGTCCCAGGGTGTAGTAGGCTACACCTTC. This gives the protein CASSPKSQGVVGYTF.

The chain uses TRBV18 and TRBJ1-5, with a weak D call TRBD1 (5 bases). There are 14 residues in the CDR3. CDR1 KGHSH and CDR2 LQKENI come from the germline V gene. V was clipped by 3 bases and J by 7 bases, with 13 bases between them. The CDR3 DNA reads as TGTGCCAGCTCACCCGGGGGTGCGGGGCAGCCCCAGCATTTT. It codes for CASSPGGAGQPQHF.

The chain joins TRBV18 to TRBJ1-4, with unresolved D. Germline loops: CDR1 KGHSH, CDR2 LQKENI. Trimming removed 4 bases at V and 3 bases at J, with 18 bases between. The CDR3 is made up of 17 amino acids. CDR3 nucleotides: TGTGCCAGCTCACATAGGACCGGGATGGCTCCTAATGAAAAACTGTTTTTT. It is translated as CASSHRTGMAPNEKLFF. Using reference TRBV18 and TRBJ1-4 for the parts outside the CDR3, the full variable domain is NAGVMQNPRHLVRRRGQEARLRCSPMKGHSHVYWYRQLPEEGLKFMVYLQKENIIDESGMPKERFSAEFPKEGPSILRIQQVVRGDSAAYFCASSHRTGMAPNEKLFFGSGTQLSVL.

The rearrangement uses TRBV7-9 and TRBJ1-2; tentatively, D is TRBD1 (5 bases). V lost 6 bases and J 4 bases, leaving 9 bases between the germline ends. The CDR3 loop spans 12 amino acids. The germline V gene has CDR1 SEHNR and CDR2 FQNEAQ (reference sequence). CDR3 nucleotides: TGTGCCAGCAGTCGGGGGGGCTATGGCTACACCTTC. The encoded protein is CASSRGGYGYTF.

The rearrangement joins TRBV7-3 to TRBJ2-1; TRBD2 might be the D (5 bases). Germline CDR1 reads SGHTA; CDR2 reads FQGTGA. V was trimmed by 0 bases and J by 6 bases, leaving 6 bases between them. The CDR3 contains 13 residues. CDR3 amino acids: CASSLTAGNEQFF. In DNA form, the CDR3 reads TGTGCCAGCAGCTTAACGGCGGGCAATGAGCAGTTCTTC. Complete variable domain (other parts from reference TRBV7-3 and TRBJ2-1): GAGVSQTPSNKVTEKGKYVELRCDPISGHTALYWYRQSLGQGPEFLIYFQGTGAADDSGLPNDRFFAVRPEGSVSTLKIQRTERGDSAVYLCASSLTAGNEQFFGPGTRLTVL.

The CDR3 DNA is TGTGCCAGTAGTGATACAGAGCGGCCCAATTACGAGCAGTACTTC. Amino acids: CASSDTERPNYEQYF. The chain recombines TRBV19 with TRBJ2-7; TRBD2 is a possible D gene (5 bases). The germline V gene encodes CDR1 LNHDA and CDR2 SQIVND (reference sequence). V dropped 5 bases and J dropped 4 bases, with 18 bases sitting between them. This CDR3 has 15 residues.

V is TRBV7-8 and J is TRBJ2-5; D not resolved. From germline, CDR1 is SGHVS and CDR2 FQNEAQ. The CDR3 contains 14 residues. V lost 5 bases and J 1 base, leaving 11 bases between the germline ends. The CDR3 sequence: CASSPDPIQETQYF. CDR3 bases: TGTGCCAGCAGCCCAGATCCGATCCAAGAGACCCAGTACTTC.

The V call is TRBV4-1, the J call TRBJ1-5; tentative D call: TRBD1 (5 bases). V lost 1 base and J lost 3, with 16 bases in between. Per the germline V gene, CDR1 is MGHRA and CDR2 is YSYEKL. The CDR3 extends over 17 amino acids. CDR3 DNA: TGCGCCAGCAGCCAAGCAGGAGGGGCGATCCTCAATCAGCCCCAGCATTTT. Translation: CASSQAGGAILNQPQHF.

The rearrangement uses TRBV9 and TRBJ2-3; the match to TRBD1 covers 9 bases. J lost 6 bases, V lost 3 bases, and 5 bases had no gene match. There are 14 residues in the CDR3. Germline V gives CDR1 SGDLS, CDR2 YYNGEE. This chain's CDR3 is CASSGTGGADTQYF. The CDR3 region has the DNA TGTGCCAGCAGCGGAACAGGGGGCGCCGATACGCAGTATTTT.

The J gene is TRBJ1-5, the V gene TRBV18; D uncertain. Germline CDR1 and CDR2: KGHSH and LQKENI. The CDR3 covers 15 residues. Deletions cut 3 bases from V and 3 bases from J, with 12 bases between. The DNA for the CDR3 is TGTGCCAGCTCACCCGATTCAAACCCCAATCAGCCCCAGCATTTT. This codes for CASSPDSNPNQPQHF.

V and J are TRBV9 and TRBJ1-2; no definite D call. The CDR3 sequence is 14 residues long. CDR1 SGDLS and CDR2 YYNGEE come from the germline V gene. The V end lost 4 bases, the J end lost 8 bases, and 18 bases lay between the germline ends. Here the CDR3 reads CASSPRDIFGGYTF. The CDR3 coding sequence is TGTGCCAGCAGCCCCCGTGACATTTTTGGCGGCTACACCTTC.

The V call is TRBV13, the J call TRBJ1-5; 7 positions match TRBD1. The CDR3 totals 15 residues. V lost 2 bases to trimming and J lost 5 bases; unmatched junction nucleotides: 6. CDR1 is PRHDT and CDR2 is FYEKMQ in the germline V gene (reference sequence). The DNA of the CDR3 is TGTGCCAGCAGCTTAAGGGACAGTACGCATCAGCCCCAGCATTTT. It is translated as CASSLRDSTHQPQHF.

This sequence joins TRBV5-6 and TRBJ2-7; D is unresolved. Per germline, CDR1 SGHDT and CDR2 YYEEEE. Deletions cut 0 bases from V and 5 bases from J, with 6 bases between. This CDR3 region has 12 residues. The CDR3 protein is CASSLADHEQYF. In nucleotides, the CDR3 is TGTGCCAGCAGCTTGGCGGACCACGAGCAGTACTTC.

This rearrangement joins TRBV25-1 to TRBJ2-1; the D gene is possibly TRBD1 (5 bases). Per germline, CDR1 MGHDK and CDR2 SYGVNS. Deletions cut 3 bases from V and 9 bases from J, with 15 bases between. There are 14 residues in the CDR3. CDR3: CASSEQGPVGEQFF. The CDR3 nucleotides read TGTGCCAGCAGTGAGCAGGGCCCGGTTGGTGAGCAGTTCTTC.

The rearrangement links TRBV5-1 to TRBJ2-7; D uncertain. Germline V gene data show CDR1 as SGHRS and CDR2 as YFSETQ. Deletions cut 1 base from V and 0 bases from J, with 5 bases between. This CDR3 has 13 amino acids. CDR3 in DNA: TGCGCCAGCAGCTTGACGGACTCCTACGAGCAGTACTTC. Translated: CASSLTDSYEQYF.

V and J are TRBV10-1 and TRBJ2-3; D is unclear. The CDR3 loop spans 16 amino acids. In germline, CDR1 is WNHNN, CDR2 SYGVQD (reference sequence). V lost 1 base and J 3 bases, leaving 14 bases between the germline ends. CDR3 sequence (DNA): TGCGCCAGCAGTGAGTTTGTGGGTTCACAGACAGATACGCAGTATTTT. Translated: CASSEFVGSQTDTQYF.

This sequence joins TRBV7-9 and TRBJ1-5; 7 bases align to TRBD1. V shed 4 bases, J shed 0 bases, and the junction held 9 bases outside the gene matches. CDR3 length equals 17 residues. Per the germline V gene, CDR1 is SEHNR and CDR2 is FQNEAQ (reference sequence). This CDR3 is CASSYGGTVYSNQPQHF. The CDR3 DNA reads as TGTGCCAGCAGCTATGGTGGGACAGTTTATAGCAATCAGCCCCAGCATTTT.

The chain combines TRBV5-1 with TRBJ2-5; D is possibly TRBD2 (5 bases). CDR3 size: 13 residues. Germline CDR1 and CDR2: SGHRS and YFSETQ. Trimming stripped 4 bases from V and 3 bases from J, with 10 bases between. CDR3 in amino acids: CASSPTSEETQYF. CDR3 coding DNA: TGCGCCAGCAGCCCAACTAGTGAAGAGACCCAGTACTTC.

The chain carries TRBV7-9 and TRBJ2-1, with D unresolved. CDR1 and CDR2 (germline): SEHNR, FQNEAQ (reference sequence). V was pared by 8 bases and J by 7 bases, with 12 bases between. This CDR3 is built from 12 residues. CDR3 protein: CASQDRTNEQFF. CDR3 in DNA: TGTGCCAGCCAGGACCGGACGAATGAGCAGTTCTTC.

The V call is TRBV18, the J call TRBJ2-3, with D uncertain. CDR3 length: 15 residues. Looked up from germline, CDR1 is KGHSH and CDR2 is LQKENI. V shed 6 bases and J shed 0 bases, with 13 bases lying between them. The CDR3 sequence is CASSPADASTDTQYF. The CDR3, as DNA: TGTGCCAGCTCCCCGGCCGACGCCAGCACAGATACGCAGTATTTT.

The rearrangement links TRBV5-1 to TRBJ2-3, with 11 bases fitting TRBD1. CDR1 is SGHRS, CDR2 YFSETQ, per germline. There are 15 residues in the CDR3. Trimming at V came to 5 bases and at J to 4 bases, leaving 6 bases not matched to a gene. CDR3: CASRRGQGGPDTQYF. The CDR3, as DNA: TGCGCCAGCAGGCGGGGACAGGGGGGCCCAGATACGCAGTATTTT.

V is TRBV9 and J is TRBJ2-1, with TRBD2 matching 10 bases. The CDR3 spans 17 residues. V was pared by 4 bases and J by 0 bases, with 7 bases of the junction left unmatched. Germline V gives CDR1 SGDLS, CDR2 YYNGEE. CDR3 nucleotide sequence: TGTGCCAGCAGCCGTACTAGCGGGGTTGGCTCCTACAATGAGCAGTTCTTC. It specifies CASSRTSGVGSYNEQFF. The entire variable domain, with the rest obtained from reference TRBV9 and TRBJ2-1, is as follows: DSGVTQTPKHLITATGQRVTLRCSPRSGDLSVYWYQQSLDQGLQFLIQYYNGEERAKGNILERFSAQQFPDLHSELNLSSLELGDSALYFCASSRTSGVGSYNEQFFGPGTRLTVL.